A single sample is the source of the 18 T cell receptor beta chains below, sequenced in a study of blood T cell repertoires in COVID-19. Assay used: immunoSEQ multiplex PCR; TCRdb lists only in-frame clones, some missing. The sample carries around 83,000 clones, more than 70% recorded once. Sequencing was performed on peripheral blood. The receptors come from a woman between 65 and 79 years old with acute or convalescent COVID-19.

The chain is built from TRBV28 and TRBJ1-5, with 7 positions matching TRBD1. CDR1 and CDR2 from the germline V gene are MDHEN and SYDVKM. V was pared by 5 bases and J by 0 bases, with 13 bases of the junction left unmatched. The CDR3 totals 18 residues. The CDR3 nucleotides read TGTGCCAGCAGTATCCCACAGGGGTCTAGTTCTAGCAATCAGCCCCAGCATTTT. Encoded protein: CASSIPQGSSSSNQPQHF. Complete variable domain (other parts from reference TRBV28 and TRBJ1-5): DVKVTQSSRYLVKRTGEKVFLECVQDMDHENMFWYRQDPGLGLRLIYFSYDVKMKEKGDIPEGYSVSREKKERFSLILESASTNQTSMYLCASSIPQGSSSSNQPQHFGDGTRLSIL.

This clone was seen only a few times. The CDR3 DNA follows: TGTGCCAGCAGCCAAGGGTTGGGGACTACTGGAAACACCATATATTTT. This sequence encodes CASSQGLGTTGNTIYF. The genes are TRBV3-1 (or the pseudogene TRBV3-2) and TRBJ1-3, with D possibly being TRBD1 (5 bases). CDR1 and CDR2 (germline): LGHDT, YNNKEL (reference sequence). Deletions cut 1 base from V and 2 bases from J, with 12 bases between. There are 16 residues in the CDR3.

The J gene is TRBJ1-2, the V gene TRBV7-2; D gene ambiguous. V was shortened by 3 bases and J by 4 bases, with 9 bases between the two germline ends. This CDR3 spans 13 amino acids. Germline CDR1 reads SGHTA; CDR2 reads FQGNSA. The CDR3 loop reads CASSLGQVYGYTF. In DNA, the CDR3 is TGTGCCAGCAGCTTGGGCCAGGTCTATGGCTACACCTTC.

The chain couples TRBV7-6 to TRBJ2-2; D is perhaps TRBD1 (6 bases). Germline V gene lookup returns CDR1 SGHVS and CDR2 FNYEAQ. V shed 1 base and J shed 1 base, with 10 bases lying between them. This CDR3 has 16 amino acids. This chain's CDR3 is CASSLGQALNTGELFF. As DNA, the CDR3 is TGTGCCAGCAGCTTAGGACAGGCCTTGAACACCGGGGAGCTGTTTTTT.

This sequence joins TRBV2 and TRBJ2-3; 11 bases fit TRBD2. CDR3 length: 14 residues. J lost 5 bases, V lost 7 bases, and 5 bases had no gene match. Germline-derived CDR1 and CDR2 are SNHLY and FYNNEI. The DNA for the CDR3 is TGTGCCAGCAAACTAGCGGGAGAGGTAGATACGCAGTATTTT. It specifies CASKLAGEVDTQYF.

This chain links TRBV5-4 with TRBJ1-6, with TRBD1 matching 10 bases. The germline V gene encodes CDR1 SGHNT and CDR2 YYREEE (reference sequence). The CDR3 runs to 15 residues. The ends lost 0 bases at V and 6 bases at J; junction bases unmatched: 0. The CDR3 DNA reads as TGTGCCAGCAGCTTGGGGGACAGGGGTAATTCACCCCTCCACTTT. The encoded protein is CASSLGDRGNSPLHF.

The V and J genes are TRBV10-3 and TRBJ1-5, with 9 nucleotides matching TRBD1. Trimming at V came to 3 bases and at J to 5 bases, leaving 8 bases not matched to a gene. The CDR3 covers 16 residues. CDR1 and CDR2 (germline): ENHRY, SYGVKD. The CDR3 DNA reads as TGTGCCATCAGTGACCCAGGGACAGGGTCGGATCAGCCCCAGCATTTT. Translated, it gives CAISDPGTGSDQPQHF.

A single count supports this clone. V and J are TRBV6-5 and TRBJ1-5; 8 positions match TRBD1. The germline CDR1 and CDR2 sequences are MNHEY and SVGAGI. The CDR3 spans 13 residues. Germline trimming cut 4 bases from V and 8 bases from J; bases unmatched to any gene: 4. This CDR3 reads CASSLTGEEPQHF. The CDR3 nucleotides are TGTGCCAGCAGTTTGACAGGGGAGGAGCCCCAGCATTTT.

This rearrangement joins TRBV19 to TRBJ1-2; the D gene is possibly TRBD1 (5 bases). The ends were cut back, 6 bases at V and 7 bases at J, with 15 bases in the middle. Germline V CDR1 and CDR2: LNHDA, SQIVND (reference sequence). The CDR3 sequence is 13 residues long. CDR3 in amino acids: CASRRDVPSGYTF. CDR3 coding DNA: TGTGCCAGTAGGCGGGACGTCCCTAGTGGCTACACCTTC. Filled out from reference TRBV19 and TRBJ1-2, the complete variable domain reads DGGITQSPKYLFRKEGQNVTLSCEQNLNHDAMYWYRQDPGQGLRLIYYSQIVNDFQKGDIAEGYSVSREKKESFPLTVTSAQKNPTAFYLCASRRDVPSGYTFGSGTRLTVV.

The chain is built from TRBV28 and TRBJ1-6; TRBD1 might be the D (6 bases). The germline V and J ends were trimmed by 1 base and 6 bases, with 10 bases remaining between them. This CDR3 region has 15 residues. From germline, CDR1 is MDHEN and CDR2 SYDVKM. CDR3 DNA sequence: TGTGCCAGCAGTTTATACGGCAGGGGTAATTCACCCCTCCACTTT. Its protein product is CASSLYGRGNSPLHF.

This clone was seen once. This chain connects TRBV6-2 or TRBV6-3 to TRBJ1-5; 7 nucleotides agree with TRBD1. J gave up 0 bases and V 4 bases, and 6 bases lay outside the gene matches. CDR3 length: 16 residues. Looked up from germline, CDR1 is MNHEY and CDR2 is SVGEGT. CDR3 sequence: CASSWDRRYSNQPQHF. The CDR3 region has the DNA TGTGCCAGCAGTTGGGACAGAAGATATAGCAATCAGCCCCAGCATTTT.

This chain joins TRBV7-2 and TRBJ1-2; TRBD1 matches at 9 bases. CDR3 length: 15 residues. CDR1 and CDR2 from the germline V gene are SGHTA and FQGNSA. The V gene end was trimmed by 3 bases and the J gene end by 7 bases; junction bases not matched to a gene: 9. The CDR3 DNA reads TGTGCCAGCAGCTTGGGGGACAGGGTAATGAGTGGCTACACCTTC. Protein sequence: CASSLGDRVMSGYTF.

This clone was seen a few times. V usage is TRBV6-4 and J usage is TRBJ1-1; D is undetermined. Germline-derived CDR1 and CDR2 are MRHNA and SNTAGT. CDR3 length equals 13 residues. V shed 4 bases and J shed 3 bases, with 9 bases lying between them. CDR3: CASSVSADTEAFF. The CDR3 DNA reads TGTGCCAGCAGTGTAAGCGCGGACACTGAAGCTTTCTTT.

The V gene is TRBV6-2 or TRBV6-3, the J gene TRBJ1-5; D is unresolved. CDR1 and CDR2 (germline): MNHEY, SVGEGT. The CDR3 extends over 13 amino acids. The ends were cut back, 6 bases at V and 9 bases at J, with 15 bases in the middle. CDR3 bases: TGTGCCAGCAGGTACGAGGAGGTCCGGCCCCAGCATTTT. Protein sequence: CASRYEEVRPQHF.

This clone was recorded at least ten times. The chain employs TRBV2 and TRBJ1-1; TRBD1 might be the D (6 bases). V lost 5 bases to trimming and J lost 1 base, with 11 bases between them. CDR1 SNHLY and CDR2 FYNNEI come from the germline V gene. The CDR3 consists of 14 residues. CDR3 sequence (DNA): TGTGCCAGCAGTAACAGGGAGGGGAACACTGAAGCTTTCTTT. Residues: CASSNREGNTEAFF.

CDR3 nucleotide sequence: TGCGCCAGCAGCCAAGTAGGGGCTCTGAGTCTGTTTTTT. Residues: CASSQVGALSLFF. The chain combines TRBV4-1 with TRBJ1-4, with D perhaps matching TRBD1 (5 bases). From germline, CDR1 is MGHRA and CDR2 YSYEKL. This CDR3 spans 13 amino acids. Between the trimmed V and J ends, which lost 1 base and 14 bases, there was a span of 14 bases.

This chain uses TRBV10-3 with TRBJ2-3; TRBD2 agrees at 7 bases. The V and J ends lost 10 bases and 0 bases, in that order; junction bases with no gene match: 16. Germline V lookup: CDR1 ENHRY, CDR2 SYGVKD. This CDR3 comprises 17 residues. The CDR3 reads CATTSGSGVTSTDTQYF. The CDR3 nucleotides read TGTGCCACCACGTCGGGGAGCGGGGTCACTAGCACAGATACGCAGTATTTT.

Written as DNA, the CDR3 is TGTGCCAGTACCCTGCTAGCGGGGGGCCGGGGCACCGGGGAGCTGTTTTTT. This gives the protein CASTLLAGGRGTGELFF. The genes are TRBV19 and TRBJ2-2; 11 bases agree with TRBD2. Germline V gene sequence: CDR1 LNHDA, CDR2 SQIVND (reference sequence). The V and J ends lost 7 bases and 4 bases, in that order; junction bases with no gene match: 11. The CDR3 runs to 17 residues.